This entry features one T cell receptor (beta chain) sequence. Its antigen is undetermined. The CDR3 extends over 13 amino acids. CDR1 is MNHEY, CDR2 SMNVEV, per germline (reference sequence). The data were obtained in a study of OX40 agonist ivuxolimab in advanced cancers. Study conclusions and caveats: Normalized expansion of T-cell clones was also low for some nonresponders.

Data came from immunoSEQ multiplex PCR; TCRdb stores just in-frame clones and leaves some out. The profile covers over 8,000 clones, with about 85% appearing a single time and roughly 16% taken by the ten largest. Sequenced here: CD4+ or CD8+ T cells sorted from blood, sampled in a trial of the OX40 agonist ivuxolimab. The sequence derives from an adult with an advanced solid tumor such as melanoma, head and neck, liver or kidney cancer. This chain connects TRBV27 to TRBJ2-5; D gene ambiguous. The J call may not be correct, given that the DNA end is closer to TRBJ2-7. The CDR3 sequence is CASSLDWTYEQYF. CDR3 DNA sequence: TGTGCCAGCAGCCTCGACTGGACCTACGAGCAGTACTTC.